This T cell receptor beta chain was identified during a study of response to subunit inactivated influenza vaccine. TCRdb re-called the RT-PCR reads through MiXCR, storing one row per CDR3 protein. The sample holds roughly 710,000 distinct CDR3 sequences, about 14% seen once. V lost 4 bases and J lost 4, with 18 bases in between. The CDR3 loop spans 15 amino acids. CDR1 is DFQATT, CDR2 SNEGSKA, per germline (reference sequence). The sample in question was PBMCs from blood, obtained 14 to 15 days before vaccination. V is TRBV20-1 and J is TRBJ2-3; D gene ambiguous. This TCR derives from a man aged 45 to 65 who received an inactivated influenza vaccine. The CDR3 region is CSANGDSPLADTQYF. In nucleotides, the CDR3 is TGCAGTGCTAACGGAGACTCACCCCTGGCAGATACGCAGTATTTT.